This is a list of T cell receptor beta chains from one sample in a study of cytomegalovirus exposure and HLA in healthy donors. The data were produced by immunoSEQ multiplex PCR, yet TCRdb's version contains in-frame clones alone and is incomplete. The sample lists about 65,000 clones; 62% were seen once. Specimen: PBMCs. All receptors derive from a man younger than 40 in good health and CMV-seronegative. CDR3s leave out the opening cysteine and the closing phenylalanine or tryptophan.

j_call	v_call	cdr3_aa
TRBJ2-7	TRBV9	ASSANGQGYEQY
TRBJ2-5	TRBV6-5	ASSYSWGAQETQY
TRBJ1-3	TRBV28	ASSFLDRPGNTIY
TRBJ2-1	TRBV5-1	ASSLAGTSDNEQF
TRBJ1-2	TRBV7-9	ASSVGQGGGYT
TRBJ1-5	TRBV6-6	ASSSVGTHSNQPQH
TRBJ2-3	TRBV15	ATSSRSGAGPFLDPTTDTQY
TRBJ1-1	TRBV29-1	SVEGRVTEAF
TRBJ1-1	TRBV7-9	ASSKTGSTEAF
TRBJ2-5	TRBV9	ASSVPGARETQY
TRBJ1-1	TRBV11-2	ASSSDSPNTEAF
TRBJ2-7	TRBV7-2	ASSPSAASGGNEQY
TRBJ2-5	TRBV12-2	ASRLKSGLAGEETQY
TRBJ2-5	TRBV27	ASRAPGLAGGQRETQY
TRBJ1-2	TRBV6-1	ASSDGERGYT
TRBJ2-3	TRBV29-1	SVELTGGVTDTQY
TRBJ1-1	TRBV4-1	ASSQEDRANTEAF
TRBJ2-5	TRBV5-8	ASRHHGLETQY
TRBJ2-1	TRBV25-1	ASTRDIGANEQF
TRBJ2-7	TRBV2	ASRQGVSYEQY
TRBJ1-2	TRBV6-5	ASSRGQGPNYGYT
TRBJ1-5	TRBV7-8	ASSLDRPRSNQPQH
TRBJ2-5	TRBV4-1	ASSQGAGGLWETQY
TRBJ2-7	TRBV9	ASSVDLADEQY
TRBJ1-2	TRBV18	ASSPGTETYGYT
TRBJ1-2	TRBV30	AWTSGNYGYT
TRBJ1-1	TRBV7-2	ASSPRDRREAF
TRBJ2-7	TRBV19	ASSPGGTSGGDISYEQY
TRBJ1-4	TRBV7-9	ASSPGVGQGATNEKLF